The 17 T cell receptor beta chains given below trace back to one sample, sequenced in a study of blood T cell repertoires in COVID-19. This table comes from immunoSEQ multiplex PCR, and its TCRdb copy is limited to in-frame clones, with some not included. The table shows tens of thousands of clones, with more than 75% occurring only once. Input material: peripheral blood. These receptors were taken from a woman older than 75 with active COVID-19.

A single count supports this clone. Within the sample, other DNA sequences also encode this same CDR3. The chain employs TRBV7-2 and TRBJ1-2, with D possibly being TRBD1 (6 bases). CDR3 length: 17 amino acids. Per germline, CDR1 SGHTA and CDR2 FQGNSA. With 4 bases removed from V and 7 bases from J, the gap between germline ends came to 25 bases. The CDR3 here is CASSSRWGQSTIGGYTF. The CDR3 bases are TGTGCCAGCAGCTCCAGATGGGGGCAGTCAACCATCGGTGGCTACACCTTC.

The rearrangement links TRBV5-6 to TRBJ2-3; D gene unclear. The CDR3 runs 15 residues. The V gene lost 0 bases and the J gene lost 2 bases, with 10 bases spanning the gap. Germline V gene sequence: CDR1 SGHDT, CDR2 YYEEEE. CDR3 loop: CASSLGPGYTDTQYF. DNA for the CDR3: TGTGCCAGCAGCTTGGGTCCAGGCTACACAGATACGCAGTATTTT. Full variable domain (remainder filled in from reference TRBV5-6 and TRBJ2-3): DAGVTQSPTHLIKTRGQQVTLRCSPKSGHDTVSWYQQALGQGPQFIFQYYEEEERQRGNFPDRFSGHQFPNYSSELNVNALLLGDSALYLCASSLGPGYTDTQYFGPGTRLTVL.

J is TRBJ2-2 and V is TRBV5-6; possibly TRBD2 for D (7 bases). The V end lost 0 bases, the J end lost 5 bases, and 14 bases lay between the germline ends. Germline V gene lookup returns CDR1 SGHDT and CDR2 YYEEEE. The CDR3 totals 16 residues. CDR3 in amino acids: CASSLALGGHTGELFF. CDR3 DNA sequence: TGTGCCAGCAGCTTGGCCTTGGGGGGGCATACCGGGGAGCTGTTTTTT.

A single count supports this clone. V and J are TRBV5-6 and TRBJ2-3; 7 bases line up with TRBD1. Germline CDR1 is SGHDT and CDR2 is YYEEEE. The trim removed 4 bases at V and 10 bases at J, leaving 15 bases unmatched. The CDR3 is 15 residues long. As DNA, the CDR3 is TGTGCCAGCAGCCCTAGAGGGGGCGTGGAGAGTCCGCAGTATTTT. Protein sequence: CASSPRGGVESPQYF.

This clone was recorded only once. The chain employs TRBV5-1 and TRBJ2-1; 8 bases line up with TRBD1. This CDR3 spans 15 amino acids. J was trimmed by 0 bases and V by 9 bases; bases with no gene match: 8. Germline V CDR1 and CDR2: SGHRS, YFSETQ. In DNA form, the CDR3 reads TGCGCCACCAGGACAGGGACCGCCTCCTACAATGAGCAGTTCTTC. Residues: CATRTGTASYNEQFF.

The chain combines TRBV5-4 with TRBJ2-5; 10 bases line up with TRBD2. J lost 4 bases, V lost 4 bases, and 10 bases had no gene match. Looked up from germline, CDR1 is SGHNT and CDR2 is YYREEE (reference sequence). The CDR3 extends over 16 amino acids. The CDR3 region has the DNA TGTGCCAGCAGCCCCCGACTAGCGGGTCCGGGAGAGACCCAGTACTTC. Amino acids: CASSPRLAGPGETQYF. Using reference TRBV5-4 and TRBJ2-5 for the parts outside the CDR3, the full variable domain is ETGVTQSPTHLIKTRGQQVTLRCSSQSGHNTVSWYQQALGQGPQFIFQYYREEENGRGNFPPRFSGLQFPNYSSELNVNALELDDSALYLCASSPRLAGPGETQYFGPGTRLLVL.

On this clone: The junction differs from germline at one of its ends, possibly a read error. This sequence joins TRBV6-1 and TRBJ1-2, with 9 bases matching TRBD1. The CDR3 sequence is 15 residues long. Germline V gene data show CDR1 as MNHNS and CDR2 as SASEGT. In DNA, the CDR3 is TGTGCCAGCAGTGAGGGACAGGGATTCAACTATGACTACACCTTC. This gives the protein CASSEGQGFNYDYTF.

V gene TRBV19 combines with J gene TRBJ2-2; tentatively, D is TRBD1 (5 bases). The germline V gene encodes CDR1 LNHDA and CDR2 SQIVND (reference sequence). Trimming stripped 5 bases from V and 4 bases from J, with 20 bases between. CDR3 length: 17 residues. This CDR3 is CASSSIRGAKGTGELFF. Here the CDR3 DNA reads TGTGCCAGTAGTTCTATTCGTGGGGCGAAGGGCACCGGGGAGCTGTTTTTT.

This clone was picked up a small number of times. This chain links TRBV2 with TRBJ2-1; 12 bases agree with TRBD2. Trimming removed 8 bases from V and 1 base from J; junction bases left unmatched: 3. This CDR3 comprises 15 residues. Germline V gives CDR1 SNHLY, CDR2 FYNNEI. This CDR3 reads CASLLAGGSYNEQFF. DNA for the CDR3: TGTGCCAGCCTTCTAGCGGGAGGGTCCTACAATGAGCAGTTCTTC.

The chain couples TRBV7-9 to TRBJ2-5, with TRBD2 identical over 12 bases. The CDR3 covers 14 residues. Germline CDR1 SEHNR, CDR2 FQNEAQ (reference sequence). V shed 3 bases, J shed 4 bases, and the junction held 0 bases outside the gene matches. The CDR3 nucleotides are TGTGCCAGCAGCTTGGGACTAGCGGGAGAGACCCAGTACTTC. Translating gives CASSLGLAGETQYF. Full variable domain (remainder filled in from reference TRBV7-9 and TRBJ2-5): DTGVSQNPRHKITKRGQNVTFRCDPISEHNRLYWYRQTLGQGPEFLTYFQNEAQLEKSRLLSDRFSAERPKGSFSTLEIQRTEQGDSAMYLCASSLGLAGETQYFGPGTRLLVL.

The chain has TRBV7-2 and TRBJ2-3; possibly TRBD2 for D (6 bases). CDR3 size: 14 residues. Germline V gene sequence: CDR1 SGHTA, CDR2 FQGNSA. Trimming left V 5 bases short and J 4 bases short, with 13 bases between. The CDR3 DNA follows: TGTGCCAGCAGCCGCTCGGGAGTTGCAGATACGCAGTATTTT. Its translation: CASSRSGVADTQYF. The complete variable domain, with remaining parts taken from reference TRBV7-2 and TRBJ2-3, reads GAGVSQSPSNKVTEKGKDVELRCDPISGHTALYWYRQSLGQGLEFLIYFQGNSAPDKSGLPSDRFSAERTGGSVSTLTIQRTQQEDSAVYLCASSRSGVADTQYFGPGTRLTVL.

The genes are TRBV6-2 or TRBV6-3 and TRBJ2-1; TRBD2 is a possible D gene (6 bases). CDR1 is MNHEY, CDR2 SVGEGT, per germline. CDR3 length: 14 residues. Trimming pared 4 bases from V and 0 bases from J, leaving 7 bases between. Here the CDR3 reads CASSSGSSYNEQFF. CDR3 nucleotides: TGTGCCAGCAGTTCCGGGAGCTCCTACAATGAGCAGTTCTTC.

The chain joins TRBV15 to TRBJ1-1; D gene uncertain. Deletions cut 0 bases from V and 5 bases from J, with 13 bases between. The germline gives CDR1 LNHNV, CDR2 YYDKDF (reference sequence). The CDR3 is 15 residues long. The DNA for the CDR3 is TGTGCCACCAGCAGAGATCAAGGGAGCAAGACTGAAGCTTTCTTT. It codes for CATSRDQGSKTEAFF.

The rearrangement uses TRBV6-5 and TRBJ1-5; TRBD1 might be the D (5 bases). Trimming cost V 6 bases and J 7 bases, with 13 bases left between them. Germline-derived CDR1 and CDR2 are MNHEY and SVGAGI. CDR3 size: 13 residues. This CDR3 reads CASSWGRGQPQHF. CDR3 in DNA: TGTGCCAGCAGCTGGGGGAGGGGACAGCCCCAGCATTTT.

The chain couples TRBV27 to TRBJ2-7; D gene ambiguous. The CDR3 extends over 11 amino acids. Germline values: CDR1 MNHEY, CDR2 SMNVEV (reference sequence). The V end lost 5 bases, the J end lost 3 bases, and 5 bases lay between the germline ends. CDR3 in amino acids: CASSIYYEQYF. In DNA form, the CDR3 reads TGTGCCAGCAGTATCTACTACGAGCAGTACTTC.

The CDR3 region has the DNA TGCGCCACCGTTCTAGCGGGAGACCTCTCCGAGCAGTACTTC. Its protein product is CATVLAGDLSEQYF. This sequence joins TRBV10-2 and TRBJ2-7; TRBD2 matches at 10 bases. The CDR3 runs to 14 residues. V was clipped by 10 bases and J by 6 bases; unmatched bases: 12. Germline V gene sequence: CDR1 WSHSY, CDR2 SAAADI.

The rearrangement uses TRBV28 and TRBJ1-1, with 8 nucleotides matching TRBD1. The germline V gene encodes CDR1 MDHEN and CDR2 SYDVKM. This CDR3 contains 14 residues. The trim removed 6 bases at V and 4 bases at J, leaving 7 bases unmatched. For the CDR3, the DNA is TGTGCCAGCAGACCAGGGGGCGTCACCACTGAAGCTTTCTTT. Translation: CASRPGGVTTEAFF.